This section outlines one T cell receptor (beta chain) sequence together with its context. Cohorts were based on clinical histories the participants reported. Sequencing used immunoSEQ multiplex PCR; TCRdb keeps in-frame clones, though not all of them. The repertoire holds roughly 200,000 clones, with more than 85% as singletons. The V and J ends lost 4 bases and 4 bases, in that order; junction bases with no gene match: 12. The CDR3 contains 17 residues. This record belongs to a study of blood T cell repertoires in COVID-19. Study-level background: Symptom resolution, clearance, or two negative PCRs marked the recovered donors of Cohort 3. COVID-19 samples from acute and convalescent phases originated in the United States, Italy and Spain. T cells, B-cell-depleted T cells, or PBMCs supplied cDNA or gDNA.

V and J are TRBV5-3 and TRBJ2-2; 8 positions match TRBD1. TRBV5-3 qualifies as an ORF whose function is uncertain. The sample comprised PBMCs or T cells enriched from blood (not recorded which). This receptor was identified in a woman in her thirties or forties in a cohort exposed to, infected with or recovered from COVID-19 (not recorded which). As DNA, the CDR3 is TGTGCCAGAAGCGGGGGACAGGCCGTCGGGAGCACCGGGGAGCTGTTTTTT. This encodes CARSGGQAVGSTGELFF.